The next 30 T cell receptor beta chains were all read from a single sample in a study of T-cell reconstitution after alpha-beta-depleted transplantation in children. Molecular barcoding with unique molecular identifiers was used for the TCRbeta library. TCRdb redid the calling of the PCR reads with MiXCR, one entry per CDR3 protein. The top ten hold about 0.77% of the sample, which has hundreds of thousands of distinct CDR3 sequences, around 13% seen once. Specimen: PBMCs, collected before TCRalphabeta/CD19-depleted stem cell transplant. Receptors originate from a girl aged 2-10 years with congenital amegakaryocytic thrombocytopenia, due to receive a stem cell transplant.

This clonotype came up a few times. The chain combines TRBV7-8 with TRBJ1-2; 7 positions match TRBD1. Germline CDR1 and CDR2: SGHVS and FQNEAQ. CDR3 size: 14 residues. With 4 bases clipped from V and 4 bases from J, the junction kept 6 bases outside the gene matches. The CDR3 region has the DNA TGTGCCAGCAGCTCACGGGGACAGCTCTATGGCTACACCTTC. Amino acid sequence: CASSSRGQLYGYTF.

In its sample, this clonotype was seen many times. The DNA of the CDR3 is TGTGCCAGCAGTGAATTCCAGGGGGGGACTGAAGCTTTCTTT. It yields the protein CASSEFQGGTEAFF. The gene calls are TRBV6-4 and TRBJ1-1; 7 nucleotides agree with TRBD1. The CDR3 is 14 amino acids. Germline CDR1 MRHNA, CDR2 SNTAGT. V gave up 3 bases and J gave up 5 bases; unmatched junction bases: 6.

This clonotype was seen repeatedly, ten times or more. The chain couples TRBV4-1 to TRBJ1-5; TRBD1 might be the D (5 bases). Per the germline V gene, CDR1 is MGHRA and CDR2 is YSYEKL. The V and J ends lost 0 bases and 3 bases respectively, with 9 bases between them. The length of the CDR3 is 15 residues. CDR3 amino acids: CASSQDGAPNQPQHF. CDR3 DNA sequence: TGCGCCAGCAGCCAAGATGGGGCTCCCAATCAGCCCCAGCATTTT.

The sample holds many counts of this clonotype. The gene calls are TRBV10-1 and TRBJ1-3; no reliable D call. Trimming shortened V by 3 bases and J by 0 bases, and 9 bases separated the two germline ends. This CDR3 comprises 15 residues. From germline, CDR1 is WNHNN and CDR2 SYGVQD (reference sequence). The chain's CDR3 is CASSEQLPSGNTIYF. The CDR3 nucleotides are TGCGCCAGCAGTGAACAGTTGCCCTCTGGAAACACCATATATTTT.

This clonotype came up a few times. The chain joins TRBV20-1 to TRBJ2-3, with a tentative D call TRBD2 (6 bases). This CDR3 is built from 14 residues. CDR1 is DFQATT, CDR2 SNEGSKA, per germline (reference sequence). Trimming took off 6 bases at V and 2 bases at J, with 15 bases between the two ends. The CDR3 loop reads CSALPDYITDTQYF. The CDR3 coding sequence is TGCAGTGCCCTACCGGACTATATCACAGATACGCAGTATTTT.

The DNA of the CDR3 is TGTGCCAGCAGCTTAGCGAGGGACGCGGGATTGAGGGAGACCCAGTACTTC. Translated, it gives CASSLARDAGLRETQYF. The V gene is TRBV7-8, the J gene TRBJ2-5; a weak D match, TRBD2 (6 bases). The germline V and J ends were trimmed by 0 bases and 5 bases, with 19 bases remaining between them. CDR1 is SGHVS, CDR2 FQNEAQ, per germline. The CDR3 has 17 residues.

On this clonotype: A junction end diverges from the germline sequence, so it may reflect a read error. The CDR3 sequence: CAIRGQVVNYGYTF. In DNA, the CDR3 is TGTGCCATCAGAGGACAGGTGGTTAACTATGGTTACACCTTC. The genes are TRBV10-3 and TRBJ1-2; 7 bases are shared with TRBD1. This CDR3 has 14 residues. Germline V gene sequence: CDR1 ENHRY, CDR2 SYGVKD.

The V gene is TRBV27, the J gene TRBJ1-2, with TRBD1 matching over 9 bases. Looked up from germline, CDR1 is MNHEY and CDR2 is SMNVEV (reference sequence). The junction had 10 bases not matched to a gene; V was cut back by 5 bases and J by 6 bases. The CDR3 contains 15 residues. The CDR3 is CASSTVGGQGDGYTF. The CDR3 DNA is TGTGCCAGCAGTACCGTGGGGGGACAGGGAGATGGCTACACCTTC.

The CDR3 DNA reads TGCAGTGCTTCGCGGCGGGCTTACCAAGAGACCCAGTACTTC. Residues: CSASRRAYQETQYF. The chain has TRBV20-1 and TRBJ2-5; tentatively, D is TRBD2 (5 bases). The V and J ends lost 5 bases and 0 bases respectively, with 13 bases between them. This CDR3 has 14 residues. Germline V gene lookup returns CDR1 DFQATT and CDR2 SNEGSKA (reference sequence).

This rearrangement joins TRBV7-9 to TRBJ2-7; D not resolved. The V gene's germline CDR1 is SEHNR and CDR2 FQNEAQ (reference sequence). With 2 bases removed from V and 5 bases from J, the gap between germline ends came to 7 bases. This CDR3 comprises 12 residues. The CDR3 DNA reads as TGTGCCAGCAGCTTAAGTACCCACGAGCAGTACTTC. Its translation: CASSLSTHEQYF.

This clonotype was detected many times. The chain carries TRBV5-1 and TRBJ2-1; the D is unclear. Germline V CDR1 and CDR2: SGHRS, YFSETQ. V was trimmed by 4 bases and J by 0 bases, leaving 14 bases between them. The CDR3 contains 16 residues. The DNA for the CDR3 is TGCGCCAGCAGCGGCTTTGGGCAGAGCTCCTACAATGAGCAGTTCTTC. It codes for CASSGFGQSSYNEQFF.

There are many counts of this clonotype. The genes are TRBV7-9 and TRBJ2-1; D is perhaps TRBD2 (5 bases). The ends were cut back, 1 base at V and 7 bases at J, with 8 bases in the middle. CDR3 length: 13 residues. Germline CDR1 SEHNR, CDR2 FQNEAQ (reference sequence). CDR3: CASSLGTFNEQFF. The CDR3 coding sequence is TGTGCCAGCAGCTTAGGGACTTTTAATGAGCAGTTCTTC.

Many counts were recorded for this clonotype. The gene calls are TRBV28 and TRBJ2-7, with a possible D match to TRBD1 (6 bases). Germline CDR1 MDHEN, CDR2 SYDVKM. Trimming removed 6 bases at V and 12 bases at J, with 15 bases between. CDR3 length: 11 amino acids. CDR3 residues: CASRSYRVWYF. Written as DNA, the CDR3 is TGTGCCAGCAGGAGTTACAGGGTGTGGTACTTC. Together with reference TRBV28 and TRBJ2-7, the CDR3 gives the full variable domain: DVKVTQSSRYLVKRTGEKVFLECVQDMDHENMFWYRQDPGLGLRLIYFSYDVKMKEKGDIPEGYSVSREKKERFSLILESASTNQTSMYLCASRSYRVWYFGPGTRLTVT.

This clonotype was counted ten times or more. CDR3 amino acids: CASSATLYGTDLYEQYF. CDR3 bases: TGTGCCAGCAGCGCCACCCTCTACGGGACAGACCTCTACGAGCAGTACTTC. The V call is TRBV7-8, the J call TRBJ2-7; the match to TRBD1 covers 7 bases. CDR3 length: 17 residues. V shed 5 bases, J shed 3 bases, and the junction held 16 bases outside the gene matches. Germline-derived CDR1 and CDR2 are SGHVS and FQNEAQ.

This clonotype was counted at least ten times. The CDR3 DNA reads TGTGCCACCAGCAGAGATATCAGCGGAGGGGGAGATACGCAGTATTTT. This sequence encodes CATSRDISGGGDTQYF. The chain uses TRBV15 and TRBJ2-3; the D call may be TRBD1 or TRBD2 (6 bases each). Germline V lookup: CDR1 LNHNV, CDR2 YYDKDF (reference sequence). The CDR3 consists of 16 residues. V was clipped by 0 bases and J by 5 bases, with 15 bases between them.

The table lists this clonotype with many counts. This sequence joins TRBV7-9 and TRBJ2-5, with D uncertain. Germline lookup yields CDR1 SEHNR and CDR2 FQNEAQ (reference sequence). The CDR3 has 13 amino acids. V was pared by 2 bases and J by 1 base, with 5 bases between. This CDR3 is CASSLPLQETQYF. The CDR3 DNA reads as TGTGCCAGCAGCTTACCGCTCCAAGAGACCCAGTACTTC. The full variable domain, completed using reference TRBV7-9 and TRBJ2-5, is DTGVSQNPRHKITKRGQNVTFRCDPISEHNRLYWYRQTLGQGPEFLTYFQNEAQLEKSRLLSDRFSAERPKGSFSTLEIQRTEQGDSAMYLCASSLPLQETQYFGPGTRLLVL.

V gene TRBV7-9 combines with J gene TRBJ2-1; perhaps TRBD1 as D (6 bases). Germline V gene data show CDR1 as SEHNR and CDR2 as FQNEAQ (reference sequence). V lost 6 bases, J lost 12 bases, and 18 bases lay in between. The CDR3 contains 13 residues. CDR3 sequence reads: CASSPRGGLGQFF. The CDR3 DNA reads as TGTGCCAGCAGTCCCCGTGGGGGCCTCGGGCAGTTCTTC.

This clonotype was counted a single time. It is likely a read error, because the conserved phenylalanine at the end of the CDR3 is missing. This rearrangement joins TRBV12-3 or TRBV12-4 to TRBJ2-1; a possible D gene is TRBD2 (5 bases). The V end was cut by 2 bases, the J end by 5 bases, with 10 bases between. The CDR3 sequence is 14 residues long. CDR3 DNA: TGTGCCAGCAGTTTAACGGGGATAGACAATGAGCAGTTCCTC. Translation: CASSLTGIDNEQFL.

The chain has TRBV14 and TRBJ2-1, with D maybe TRBD2 (6 bases). The V gene lost 4 bases and the J gene lost 3 bases, with 13 bases spanning the gap. The CDR3 runs to 15 residues. The germline V gene encodes CDR1 SGHDN and CDR2 FVKESK. CDR3 region: CASSLSLAFYNEQFF. The DNA for the CDR3 is TGTGCCAGCAGCCTGTCACTAGCTTTCTACAATGAGCAGTTCTTC.

This clonotype was found many times. This sequence joins TRBV28 and TRBJ2-2; 8 bases agree with TRBD1. The trim removed 3 bases at V and 4 bases at J, leaving 10 bases unmatched. The CDR3 sequence is 17 residues long. The germline gives CDR1 MDHEN, CDR2 SYDVKM. The CDR3 protein is CASSFLGQGWSTGELFF. CDR3 bases: TGTGCCAGCAGTTTTCTTGGACAGGGATGGTCCACCGGGGAGCTGTTTTTT.

The chain links TRBV28 to TRBJ2-7; TRBD1 might be the D (5 bases). The ends were cut back, 7 bases at V and 0 bases at J, with 13 bases in the middle. CDR3 length equals 14 residues. CDR1 is MDHEN, CDR2 SYDVKM, per germline. The CDR3, as DNA: TGTGCCAGCATTCCGGCAGGACACTCCTACGAGCAGTACTTC. It codes for CASIPAGHSYEQYF.

In its sample, this clonotype was seen a few times. This rearrangement joins TRBV15 to TRBJ2-3; 9 bases map to TRBD2. Germline CDR1 and CDR2: LNHNV and YYDKDF (reference sequence). J was trimmed by 3 bases and V by 0 bases; bases with no gene match: 10. The CDR3 sequence is 18 residues long. CDR3 DNA sequence: TGTGCCACCAGCAGAGACCCCCCGGGACTAGCCTTAACAGATACGCAGTATTTT. Its translation is CATSRDPPGLALTDTQYF.

This clonotype has a handful of counts. The chain is built from TRBV20-1 and TRBJ2-1; unclear D gene. Trimming stripped 0 bases from V and 7 bases from J, with 10 bases between. The CDR3 runs 13 residues. Germline V gives CDR1 DFQATT, CDR2 SNEGSKA (reference sequence). The CDR3, as DNA: TGCAGTGCTAGAGATCCGGACCGAAATGAGCAGTTCTTC. Its protein is CSARDPDRNEQFF.

This clonotype was counted a few times. The chain has TRBV7-9 and TRBJ2-6, with D perhaps TRBD1 (6 bases). The CDR3 is 17 amino acids. Germline CDR1 is SEHNR and CDR2 is FQNEAQ (reference sequence). V lost 5 bases and J 2 bases, leaving 16 bases between the germline ends. The CDR3 reads CASSHTMAGAGANVLTF. CDR3 coding DNA: TGTGCCAGCAGCCACACCATGGCAGGGGCTGGGGCCAACGTCCTGACTTTC.

This clonotype has ten or more counts. The chain employs TRBV4-1 and TRBJ1-1; no clear D. Trimming took 4 bases from V and 2 from J, leaving 8 bases between them. The CDR3 totals 13 residues. Germline V CDR1 and CDR2: MGHRA, YSYEKL. The CDR3 here is CASSRAFNTEAFF. The CDR3 DNA reads TGCGCCAGCAGCCGCGCTTTCAACACTGAAGCTTTCTTT.

This clonotype was counted ten times or more. The chain is built from TRBV7-9 and TRBJ2-2; the D gene is possibly TRBD1 (5 bases). This CDR3 has 16 residues. Germline CDR1 SEHNR, CDR2 FQNEAQ (reference sequence). Between the trimmed V and J ends, which lost 5 bases and 1 base, there was a span of 14 bases. The CDR3 sequence: CASSRAGLRNTGELFF. Written as DNA, the CDR3 is TGTGCCAGCAGCAGAGCAGGGCTTCGGAACACCGGGGAGCTGTTTTTT.

This rearrangement joins TRBV29-1 to TRBJ1-2; 9 bases agree with TRBD1. V lost 6 bases, J lost 2 bases, and 10 bases stayed unmatched. Germline V gene sequence: CDR1 SQVTM, CDR2 ANQGSEA. This CDR3 spans 15 amino acids. The DNA of the CDR3 is TGCAGCGTGGCCGGGACAGGGAACCCCAACTATGGCTACACCTTC. This codes for CSVAGTGNPNYGYTF.

This clonotype occurred a few times. The genes are TRBV20-1 and TRBJ2-7, with no clear D. Germline CDR1 reads DFQATT; CDR2 reads SNEGSKA (reference sequence). V lost 6 bases and J 3 bases, leaving 18 bases between the germline ends. The CDR3 runs to 14 residues. Written as DNA, the CDR3 is TGCAGTGCACAATCTACCGAGCTCATCTACGAGCAGTACTTC. Translating gives CSAQSTELIYEQYF.

This clonotype was observed at least ten times. The V gene is TRBV12-3 or TRBV12-4, the J gene TRBJ2-1; D not certain. The CDR3 has 12 amino acids. With 6 bases removed from V and 8 bases from J, the gap between germline ends came to 11 bases. CDR3: CASSPTPYEQFF. CDR3 in DNA: TGTGCCAGCAGCCCGACCCCTTATGAGCAGTTCTTC.

This clonotype has ten or more counts. The rearrangement links TRBV6-5 to TRBJ2-3; D unresolved. Per germline, CDR1 MNHEY and CDR2 SVGAGI. V lost 2 bases, J lost 3 bases, and 12 bases lay in between. The CDR3 has 15 residues. The CDR3 sequence is CASSYRLGPTDTQYF. CDR3 coding DNA: TGTGCCAGCAGTTACCGACTGGGCCCGACAGATACGCAGTATTTT.